The entry below describes one T cell receptor (beta chain). The CDR3 has 12 amino acids. The junction had 5 bases not matched to a gene; V was cut back by 5 bases and J by 8 bases. Germline loops: CDR1 SGHAT, CDR2 FQDESV (reference sequence). Using immunoSEQ multiplex PCR, the repertoire was profiled, and TCRdb retains in-frame clones only, with some absent. The sample consists of some 320,000 clones, about nine tenths of them appearing once. Everyone who took part was roughly 18 to 89 years old, and they came from over 20 US areas. Participant reports of clinical history set cohort assignment. Those designated as exposed participants met a COVID-19 case within 2 weeks before study entry. The data belong to a study of blood T cell repertoires in COVID-19.

The source is a woman aged 50 to 60 who had been exposed to COVID-19. Sequencing used PBMCs or T cells enriched from blood (not recorded which). The chain couples TRBV11-1 to TRBJ1-2; TRBD1 matches at 7 bases. The CDR3, as DNA: TGTGCCAGCAGCCAAGACAGGGACGGCTACACCTTC. It specifies CASSQDRDGYTF.